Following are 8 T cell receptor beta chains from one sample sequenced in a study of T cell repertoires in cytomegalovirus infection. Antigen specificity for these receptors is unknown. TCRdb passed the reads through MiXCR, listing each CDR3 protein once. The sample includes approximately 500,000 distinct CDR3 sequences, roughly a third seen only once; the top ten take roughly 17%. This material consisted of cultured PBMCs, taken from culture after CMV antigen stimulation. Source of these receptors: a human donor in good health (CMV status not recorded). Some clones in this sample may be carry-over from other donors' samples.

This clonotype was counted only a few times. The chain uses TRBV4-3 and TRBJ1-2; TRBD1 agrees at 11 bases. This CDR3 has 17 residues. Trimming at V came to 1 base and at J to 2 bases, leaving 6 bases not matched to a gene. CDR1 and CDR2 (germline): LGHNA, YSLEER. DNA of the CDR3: TGCGCCAGCAGCCAAGGGACAGGGGGCTGGAGCAACTATGGCTACACCTTC. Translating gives CASSQGTGGWSNYGYTF.

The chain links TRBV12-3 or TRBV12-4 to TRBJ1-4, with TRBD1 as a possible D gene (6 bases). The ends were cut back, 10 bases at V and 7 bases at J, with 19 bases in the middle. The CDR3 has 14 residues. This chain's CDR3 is CATASQGSGEKLFF. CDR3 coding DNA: TGTGCCACCGCCTCACAGGGTAGCGGTGAAAAACTGTTTTTT.

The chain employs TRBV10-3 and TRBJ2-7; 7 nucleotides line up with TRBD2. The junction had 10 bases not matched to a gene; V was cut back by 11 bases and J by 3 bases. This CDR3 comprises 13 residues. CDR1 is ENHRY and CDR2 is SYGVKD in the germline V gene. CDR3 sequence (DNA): TGTGCCTCTACCCCGGGGGGTGACTACGAGCAGTACTTC. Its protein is CASTPGGDYEQYF.

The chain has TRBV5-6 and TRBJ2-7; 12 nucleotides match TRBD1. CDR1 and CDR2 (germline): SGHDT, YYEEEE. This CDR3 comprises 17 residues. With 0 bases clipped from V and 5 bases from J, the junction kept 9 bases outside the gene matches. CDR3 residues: CASSLAAGTGGEDEQYF. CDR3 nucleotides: TGTGCCAGCAGCTTGGCAGCTGGGACAGGGGGCGAGGACGAGCAGTACTTC.

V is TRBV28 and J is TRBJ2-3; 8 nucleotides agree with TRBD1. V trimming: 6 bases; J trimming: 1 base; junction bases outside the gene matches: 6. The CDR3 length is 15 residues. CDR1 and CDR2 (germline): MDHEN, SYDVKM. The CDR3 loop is CASSLPTGGTDTQYF. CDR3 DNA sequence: TGTGCCAGCAGCCTTCCGACAGGGGGCACAGATACGCAGTATTTT.

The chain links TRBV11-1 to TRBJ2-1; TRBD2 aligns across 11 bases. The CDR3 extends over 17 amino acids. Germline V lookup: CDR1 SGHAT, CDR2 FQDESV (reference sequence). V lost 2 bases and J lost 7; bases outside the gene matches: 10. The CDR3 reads CASSLPTGLAEGNEQFF. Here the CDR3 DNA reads TGTGCCAGCAGCTTACCAACGGGACTAGCGGAGGGTAATGAGCAGTTCTTC. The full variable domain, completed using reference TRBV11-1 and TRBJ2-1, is EAEVAQSPRYKITEKSQAVAFWCDPISGHATLYWYRQILGQGPELLVQFQDESVVDDSQLPKDRFSAERLKGVDSTLKIQPAELGDSAMYLCASSLPTGLAEGNEQFFGPGTRLTVL.

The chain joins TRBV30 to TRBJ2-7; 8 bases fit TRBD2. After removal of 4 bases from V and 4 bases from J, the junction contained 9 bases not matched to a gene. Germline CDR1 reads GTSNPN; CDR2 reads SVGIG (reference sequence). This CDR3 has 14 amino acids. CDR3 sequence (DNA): TGTGCCTGGACCCGGACTAGCCACTCTTACGAGCAGTACTTC. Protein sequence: CAWTRTSHSYEQYF.

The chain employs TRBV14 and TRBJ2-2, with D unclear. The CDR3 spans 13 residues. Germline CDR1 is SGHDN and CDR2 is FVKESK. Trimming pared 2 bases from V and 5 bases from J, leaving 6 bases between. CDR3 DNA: TGTGCCAGCAGCCAACAGAGGACCGGGGAGCTGTTTTTT. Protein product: CASSQQRTGELFF.